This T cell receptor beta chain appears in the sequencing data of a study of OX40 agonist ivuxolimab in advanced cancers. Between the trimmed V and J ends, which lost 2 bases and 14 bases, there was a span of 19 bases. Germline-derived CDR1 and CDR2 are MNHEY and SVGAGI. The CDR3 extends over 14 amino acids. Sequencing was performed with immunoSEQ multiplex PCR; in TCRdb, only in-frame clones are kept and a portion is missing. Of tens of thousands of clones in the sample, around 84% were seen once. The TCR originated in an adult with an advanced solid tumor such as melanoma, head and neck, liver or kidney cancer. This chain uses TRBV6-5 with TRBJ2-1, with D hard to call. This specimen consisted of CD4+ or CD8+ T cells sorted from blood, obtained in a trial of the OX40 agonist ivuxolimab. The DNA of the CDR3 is TGTGCCAGCAGTTACCATCAAGTGTCGAACTTTAAGTTCTTC. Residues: CASSYHQVSNFKFF.